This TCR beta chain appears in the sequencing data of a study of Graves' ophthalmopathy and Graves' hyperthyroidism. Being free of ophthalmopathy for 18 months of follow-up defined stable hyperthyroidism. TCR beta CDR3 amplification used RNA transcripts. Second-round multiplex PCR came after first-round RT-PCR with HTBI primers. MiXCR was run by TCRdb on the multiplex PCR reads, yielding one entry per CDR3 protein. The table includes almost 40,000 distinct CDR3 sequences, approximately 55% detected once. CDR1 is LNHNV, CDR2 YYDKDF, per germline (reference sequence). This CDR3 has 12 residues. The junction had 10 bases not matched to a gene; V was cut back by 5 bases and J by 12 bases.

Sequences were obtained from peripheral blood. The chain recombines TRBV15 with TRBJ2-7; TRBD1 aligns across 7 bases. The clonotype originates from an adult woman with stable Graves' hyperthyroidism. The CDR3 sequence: CATSLLRGTAYF. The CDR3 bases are TGTGCCACCAGCCTCCTGCGTGGGACAGCGTACTTC.